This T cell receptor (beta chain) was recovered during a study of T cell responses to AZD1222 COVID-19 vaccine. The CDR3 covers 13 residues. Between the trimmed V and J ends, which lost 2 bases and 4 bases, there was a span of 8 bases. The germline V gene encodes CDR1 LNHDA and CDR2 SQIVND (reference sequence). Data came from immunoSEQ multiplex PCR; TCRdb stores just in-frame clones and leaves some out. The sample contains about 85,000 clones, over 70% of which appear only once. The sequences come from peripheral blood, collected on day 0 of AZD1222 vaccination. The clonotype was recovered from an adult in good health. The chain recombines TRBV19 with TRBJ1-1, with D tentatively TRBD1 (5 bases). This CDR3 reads CASSITRGTEAFF. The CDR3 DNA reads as TGTGCCAGTAGTATAACAAGGGGCACTGAAGCTTTCTTT.